The TCR beta chain described here comes from a study of blood T cell repertoires in COVID-19 (dated by TCRdb to 2018 to 2021). With respect to the entire study: Samples from collaborators originated in the United States, Italy and Spain and spanned both the acute and convalescent phases of COVID-19. The material from the prospective study consisted of cDNA or gDNA derived from T cells, B-cell-depleted T cells, or PBMCs. A freely available public database, intended as a resource for researchers studying the immune response to SARS-CoV-2, is where the repertoires were released. The samples were drawn from the first 160 participants of the ongoing ImmuneRACE study and from 1,254 subjects provided by 6 global collaborators. The dataset comprised deeply sampled blood TCRbeta repertoires from subjects exposed to, actively infected with, or recovered from COVID-19. Nearly every sample came with metadata listing a de-identified subject ID, COVID-19 status, age in years and sex. Where available, HLA class I and class II types were taken from metadata supplied by the sample provider and were not determined by assay-based typing. Findings and caveats that apply to the study as a whole: How much clinical and demographic metadata was included differed by source and by participant, and the metadata was provided uncurated.

The immunoSEQ Assay, a bias-controlled multiplex PCR, was used to amplify TCRbeta CDR3 regions from genomic DNA. The authors' pipeline ran thus. Within the assay, amplification of reference gene primers was used to estimate how many nucleated cells each sample contained. To quantify the absolute abundance of each unique TCRbeta CDR3 rearrangement, sequence reads were collapsed and filtered. For each sample, productive Simpson clonality was calculated as the square root of Simpson's diversity index over productive rearrangements. TCRdb retrieved this table from immuneACCESS and kept in-frame rearrangements only. Not all clones are present; in checked studies, unresolved V genes account for under half, and no reason is known for the remainder. Clone size and V and J calls were adopted from that table, with D and trimming inferred from the DNA. The table for this sample lists roughly 280,000 clones; less than 90% of them were counted only once. Under 5% of the sample is taken by the ten largest.

A note on this clone: Its recognized antigen is unknown. No base-level quality is on record; no much larger clone is a single base apart.

Each collaborating institution followed its own protocols to collect whole blood in K2EDTA tubes. For TCRbeta analysis, collaborators shipped samples as frozen whole blood, isolated PBMCs, or DNA extracted from either of those sample types. For this chain, trimming is 5 bases at the V end and 2 bases at the J end, and the number of junction bases without a gene match is 8. The CDR3 has 16 amino acids, counting the end cysteine and phenylalanine. The retained sequence is limited to the CDR3, 48 bases, with the frame set at the first base. The germline V gene sets CDR1 to SQVTM and CDR2 to ANQGSEA. The sequence derives from a man in his 60s with acute or convalescent COVID-19. The sequence joins TRBV29-1 to TRBJ2-6; a stretch of 8 junction bases matches TRBD1. Sequenced material: peripheral blood. The encoded CDR3 is CSVLEDRDTGANVLTF. The base sequence is TGCAGCGTTCTGGAGGACAGGGACACTGGGGCCAACGTCCTGACTTTC.